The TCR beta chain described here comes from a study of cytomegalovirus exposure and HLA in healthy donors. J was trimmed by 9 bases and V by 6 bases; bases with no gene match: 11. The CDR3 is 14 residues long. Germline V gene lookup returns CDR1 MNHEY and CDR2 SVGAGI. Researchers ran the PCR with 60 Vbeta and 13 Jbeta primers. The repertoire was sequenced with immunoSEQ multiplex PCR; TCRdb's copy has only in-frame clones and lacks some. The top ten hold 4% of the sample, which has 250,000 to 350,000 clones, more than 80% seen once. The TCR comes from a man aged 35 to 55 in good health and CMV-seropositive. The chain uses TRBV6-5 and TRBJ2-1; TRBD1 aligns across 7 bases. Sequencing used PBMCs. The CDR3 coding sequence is TGTGCCAGCAGCCCCCACGAGGGGGCTGGTGAGCAGTTCTTC. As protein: CASSPHEGAGEQFF.